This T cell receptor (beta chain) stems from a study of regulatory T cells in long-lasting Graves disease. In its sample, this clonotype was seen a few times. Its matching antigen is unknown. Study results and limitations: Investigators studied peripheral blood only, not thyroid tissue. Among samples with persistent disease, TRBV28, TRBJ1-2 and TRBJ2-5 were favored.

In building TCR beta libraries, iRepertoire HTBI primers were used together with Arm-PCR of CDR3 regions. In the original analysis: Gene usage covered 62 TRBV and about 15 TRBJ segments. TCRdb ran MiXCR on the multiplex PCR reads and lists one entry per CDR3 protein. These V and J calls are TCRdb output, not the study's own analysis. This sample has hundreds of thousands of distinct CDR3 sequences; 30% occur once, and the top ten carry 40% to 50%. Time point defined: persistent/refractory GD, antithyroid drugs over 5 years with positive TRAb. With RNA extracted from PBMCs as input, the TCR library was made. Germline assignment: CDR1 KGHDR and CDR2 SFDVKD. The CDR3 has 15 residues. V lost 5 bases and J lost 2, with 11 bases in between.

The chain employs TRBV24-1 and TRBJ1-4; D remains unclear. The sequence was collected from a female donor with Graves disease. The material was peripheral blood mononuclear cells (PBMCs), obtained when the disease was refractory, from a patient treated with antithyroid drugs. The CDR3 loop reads CATSGGVRTNEKLFF. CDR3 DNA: TGTGCCACCAGTGGTGGGGTGCGGACTAATGAAAAACTGTTTTTT.